This is a list of T cell receptor beta chains from one sample in a study of shared clonotypes between healthy human individuals. Sequencing was performed with immunoSEQ multiplex PCR; in TCRdb, only in-frame clones are kept and a portion is missing. The sample lists about 2,100,000 clones; roughly 91% were seen once. Sequenced: naive CD8+ T cells from PBMCs. Every receptor here comes from a young man in good health. Some clones in this sample may be carry-over from other donors' samples. Each CDR3 is given with its conserved first and last residue. A D gene is named only where the DNA matches it firmly. Clone size is stated in some rows and not others, as once, few, many or a class when expanded.

J: TRBJ2-7
V: TRBV7-9
size: -
D: -
CDR3: CASSPYGYEQYF
DNA: TGTGCCAGCAGCCCCTACGGCTACGAGCAGTACTTC

J: TRBJ1-4
V: TRBV9
size: -
D: -
CDR3: CASSVGSASNEKLFF
DNA: TGTGCCAGCAGCGTTGGGTCAGCGTCTAATGAAAAACTGTTTTTT

J: TRBJ2-7
V: TRBV2
size: -
D: -
CDR3: CASSDMGSPGEQYF
DNA: TGTGCCAGCAGTGATATGGGGTCCCCTGGCGAGCAGTACTTC

J: TRBJ2-5
V: TRBV5-1
size: once
D: -
CDR3: CASSLEVYQETQYF
DNA: TGCGCCAGCAGCTTGGAAGTGTACCAAGAGACCCAGTACTTC

J: TRBJ1-1
V: TRBV4-2
size: -
D: -
CDR3: CASSQGVGGATEAFF
DNA: TGTGCCAGCAGCCAAGGGGTAGGGGGGGCCACTGAAGCTTTCTTT

J: TRBJ2-7
V: TRBV9
size: -
D: -
CDR3: CASSVGGTSPYEQYF
DNA: TGTGCCAGCAGCGTAGGAGGGACTTCTCCCTACGAGCAGTACTTC

J: TRBJ2-7
V: TRBV28
size: -
D: -
CDR3: CASSATYEQYF
DNA: TGTGCCAGCAGCGCCACCTACGAGCAGTACTTC

J: TRBJ2-7
V: TRBV9
size: -
D: -
CDR3: CASSVVAGASSYEQYF
DNA: TGTGCCAGCAGCGTAGTGGCGGGGGCTAGCTCCTACGAGCAGTACTTC

J: TRBJ2-7
V: TRBV7-9
size: once
D: TRBD1
CDR3: CASSISFPGQGYEQYF
DNA: TGTGCCAGCAGCATTTCTTTTCCGGGACAGGGCTACGAGCAGTACTTC

J: TRBJ2-2
V: TRBV27
size: -
D: -
CDR3: CASSPRGAGELFF
DNA: TGTGCCAGCAGTCCAAGGGGGGCCGGGGAGCTGTTTTTT

J: TRBJ2-5
V: TRBV5-1
size: once
D: TRBD1
CDR3: CASSLGVQGLQETQYF
DNA: TGCGCCAGCAGCTTGGGGGTACAGGGGCTACAAGAGACCCAGTACTTC

J: TRBJ2-1
V: TRBV4-1
size: -
D: TRBD2
CDR3: CASSPGTSGSYNEQFF
DNA: TGCGCCAGCAGCCCTGGGACTAGCGGGAGCTACAATGAGCAGTTCTTC

J: TRBJ2-5
V: TRBV14
size: -
D: -
CDR3: CASSQVAWETQYF
DNA: TGTGCCAGCAGCCAAGTAGCGTGGGAGACCCAGTACTTC

J: TRBJ1-1
V: TRBV6-1
size: -
D: -
CDR3: CASSEGRGAFF
DNA: TGTGCCAGCAGTGAAGGGCGAGGAGCTTTCTTT

J: TRBJ2-7
V: TRBV9
size: few
D: TRBD2
CDR3: CASSVGGSSYEQYF
DNA: TGTGCCAGCAGCGTTGGCGGGAGCTCCTACGAGCAGTACTTC

J: TRBJ2-1
V: TRBV20-1
size: -
D: -
CDR3: CSAGVINEQFF
DNA: TGCAGTGCAGGGGTAATCAATGAGCAGTTCTTC

J: TRBJ2-1
V: TRBV27
size: -
D: TRBD2
CDR3: CASSFGPGLAGINEQFF
DNA: TGTGCCAGCAGTTTTGGGCCGGGACTAGCGGGAATCAATGAGCAGTTCTTC

J: TRBJ2-7
V: TRBV4-1
size: -
D: -
CDR3: CASSHRVRAYEQYF
DNA: TGCGCCAGCAGCCATCGGGTGCGGGCCTACGAGCAGTACTTC

J: TRBJ2-1
V: TRBV6-4
size: -
D: -
CDR3: CASSGREGGFF
DNA: TGTGCCAGCAGTGGCCGGGAAGGTGGGTTCTTC

J: TRBJ2-7
V: TRBV6-1
size: -
D: TRBD1
CDR3: CASSEDRGFGYEQYF
DNA: TGTGCCAGCAGTGAAGACAGGGGCTTTGGTTACGAGCAGTACTTC

J: TRBJ1-5
V: TRBV6-6
size: -
D: -
CDR3: CASSPGYQPQHF
DNA: TGTGCCAGCAGTCCTGGTTATCAGCCCCAGCATTTT

J: TRBJ2-7
V: TRBV7-9
size: -
D: -
CDR3: CASNLRGIGYEQYF
DNA: TGTGCCAGCAACTTAAGGGGGATCGGCTACGAGCAGTACTTC

J: TRBJ2-3
V: TRBV9
size: -
D: TRBD1
CDR3: CASSAGDSPDTQYF
DNA: TGTGCCAGCAGCGCAGGGGACAGCCCAGATACGCAGTATTTT

J: TRBJ2-5
V: TRBV6-5
size: once
D: -
CDR3: CASSYTKYREEYF
DNA: TGTGCCAGCAGTTACACCAAATACAGGGAGGAGTACTTC

J: TRBJ2-2
V: TRBV7-3
size: -
D: -
CDR3: CASSFGGSLNTGELFF
DNA: TGTGCCAGCAGCTTTGGAGGGTCCTTGAACACCGGGGAGCTGTTTTTT

J: TRBJ2-3
V: TRBV9
size: -
D: -
CDR3: CASSVAGRSTDTQYF
DNA: TGTGCCAGCAGCGTAGCTGGGAGAAGCACAGATACGCAGTATTTT

J: TRBJ1-1
V: TRBV5-1
size: once
D: -
CDR3: CASSWEEGRGPYDEAFF
DNA: TGCGCCAGCAGCTGGGAGGAGGGGCGGGGCCCATATGATGAAGCTTTCTTT

J: TRBJ2-7
V: TRBV30
size: -
D: TRBD1
CDR3: CAWSVRGQGAYEQYF
DNA: TGTGCCTGGAGTGTAAGGGGACAGGGGGCCTACGAGCAGTACTTC

J: TRBJ1-4
V: TRBV14
size: once
D: -
CDR3: CASSRATNEKLFF
DNA: TGTGCCAGCAGCCGGGCCACTAATGAAAAACTGTTTTTT

J: TRBJ2-2
V: TRBV18
size: -
D: -
CDR3: CASSPDGGSTGELFF
DNA: TGTGCCAGCTCACCGGACGGGGGCAGCACCGGGGAGCTGTTTTTT

J: TRBJ2-6
V: TRBV4-1
size: -
D: -
CDR3: CASSQGTTGVFSGANVLTF
DNA: TGCGCCAGCAGCCAAGGCACCACGGGCGTCTTCTCTGGGGCCAACGTCCTGACTTTC

J: TRBJ2-1
V: TRBV19
size: -
D: -
CDR3: CATRGGEQFF
DNA: TGTGCCACTAGGGGGGGTGAGCAGTTCTTC

J: TRBJ2-7
V: TRBV2
size: -
D: TRBD2
CDR3: CASSETEGTSFSYEQYF
DNA: TGTGCCAGCAGTGAAACGGAAGGGACTAGCTTTTCCTACGAGCAGTACTTC

J: TRBJ2-3
V: TRBV9
size: -
D: -
CDR3: CASSVAGGADTQYF
DNA: TGTGCCAGCAGCGTAGCTGGAGGCGCAGATACGCAGTATTTT

J: TRBJ1-3
V: TRBV19
size: -
D: -
CDR3: CASQRQGNTIYF
DNA: TGTGCCAGTCAAAGGCAGGGAAACACCATATATTTT

J: TRBJ1-1
V: TRBV7-9
size: few
D: TRBD1
CDR3: CASSLGARAHRGEAFF
DNA: TGTGCCAGCAGCTTAGGGGCCAGGGCCCACAGGGGCGAAGCTTTCTTT

J: TRBJ1-2
V: TRBV19
size: -
D: TRBD1
CDR3: CAAAGGPGYGYTF
DNA: TGTGCCGCCGCAGGGGGTCCCGGCTATGGCTACACCTTC